Presented here are 4 T cell receptor beta chains from one specimen sequenced in a study of early stage breast cancer tumors. Only in-frame clones appear in the TCRdb table, and some are missing; sequencing was by immunoSEQ multiplex PCR. The sample holds tens of thousands of clones, under 75% seen once. The material sequenced was blood. The source of these receptors is a person aged 45 to 59 with breast cancer.

The chain recombines TRBV9 with TRBJ1-3; D is ambiguous. Germline values: CDR1 SGDLS, CDR2 YYNGEE. This CDR3 is 16 amino acids long. Trimming shortened V by 4 bases and J by 0 bases, and 14 bases separated the two germline ends. The CDR3 DNA reads TGTGCCAGCAGCCCCGTACATCACTTCTCTGGAAACACCATATATTTT. It codes for CASSPVHHFSGNTIYF.

The CDR3 region is CASSLDIGRPYEQYF. The CDR3 DNA follows: TGCGCCAGCAGCTTGGATATCGGGAGGCCCTACGAGCAGTACTTC. The V call is TRBV5-1, the J call TRBJ2-7; 7 positions agree with TRBD2. CDR3 length equals 15 residues. The V gene end was trimmed by 0 bases and the J gene end by 2 bases; junction bases not matched to a gene: 5. Germline assignment: CDR1 SGHRS and CDR2 YFSETQ.

The rearrangement joins TRBV30 to TRBJ2-2; D is uncertain. Germline CDR1 reads GTSNPN; CDR2 reads SVGIG (reference sequence). V lost 1 base and J lost 2, with 14 bases in between. The CDR3 is made up of 16 amino acids. CDR3 in amino acids: CAWSEPQVINTGELFF. In DNA, the CDR3 is TGTGCCTGGAGTGAGCCCCAGGTCATTAACACCGGGGAGCTGTTTTTT.

Only a few counts were recorded for this clone. The J gene is TRBJ1-2, the V gene TRBV2; 10 bases are a match to TRBD1. The CDR3 length is 13 residues. The V gene end was trimmed by 7 bases and the J gene end by 8 bases; junction bases not matched to a gene: 7. The germline V gene has CDR1 SNHLY and CDR2 FYNNEI. This CDR3 is CASTKGQGEGYTF. Written as DNA, the CDR3 is TGTGCCAGCACCAAAGGACAGGGGGAGGGCTACACCTTC.